Below, 30 T cell receptor beta chains from the same sample are listed, as sequenced in a study of T cell repertoires in cytomegalovirus infection. These receptors' antigens are unknown. One entry per CDR3 protein results from TCRdb running MiXCR on the reads. The sample lists some 900,000 distinct CDR3 sequences, 30% to 35% occurring once. Sample: cultured CD8+ T cells from PBMCs, taken from culture after CMV antigen stimulation. All receptors come from a human donor in good health (CMV status not recorded). Some clones in this sample may be carry-over from other donors' samples.

This clonotype was counted a few times. The V call is TRBV27, the J call TRBJ2-1; D is perhaps TRBD2 (6 bases). This CDR3 spans 15 amino acids. Germline CDR1 reads MNHEY; CDR2 reads SMNVEV (reference sequence). V lost 8 bases to trimming and J lost 0 bases, with 14 bases between them. CDR3 protein: CASAYRGSSYNEQFF. The DNA for the CDR3 is TGTGCCAGCGCGTATCGGGGGAGCTCCTACAATGAGCAGTTCTTC.

To note about this clonotype: This may be a read error: a much more frequent sequence differs by one nucleotide. V usage is TRBV12-3 or TRBV12-4 and J usage is TRBJ2-7; D is tentatively TRBD1 or TRBD2 (5 bases each). This CDR3 comprises 13 residues. V lost 6 bases and J 6 bases, leaving 15 bases between the germline ends. The CDR3 is CASRSRDDVEQYF. The CDR3 coding sequence is TGTGCCAGCAGATCCCGGGACGACGTCGAGCAGTACTTC.

The V and J genes are TRBV7-9 and TRBJ2-1; 7 bases align to TRBD2. This CDR3 is built from 14 residues. Losses at the gene ends were 5 bases for V and 6 bases for J; bases not matched to a gene: 7. The germline V gene encodes CDR1 SEHNR and CDR2 FQNEAQ (reference sequence). The CDR3 loop is CASSPGGGGNEQFF. The CDR3 DNA is TGTGCCAGCAGCCCCGGTGGGGGGGGCAATGAGCAGTTCTTC.

This clonotype was seen a few times. This chain connects TRBV12-3 or TRBV12-4 to TRBJ1-2; D is unclear. CDR3 length equals 15 residues. V gave up 8 bases and J gave up 4 bases, with 20 bases separating them. CDR3 nucleotide sequence: TGTGCCAGCGGCCAGGCAACTACTCTCCTCTATGGCTACACCTTC. This encodes CASGQATTLLYGYTF.

The rearrangement links TRBV27 to TRBJ1-2; 10 nucleotides agree with TRBD1. Germline CDR1 is MNHEY and CDR2 is SMNVEV (reference sequence). V gave up 10 bases and J gave up 7 bases; unmatched junction bases: 12. The CDR3 spans 14 residues. CDR3 DNA: TGTGCCACCCGAGTCGGCGGGACAGGGGTTGGCTACACCTTC. As protein: CATRVGGTGVGYTF.

The gene calls are TRBV10-3 and TRBJ2-7; 7 bases map to TRBD1. The CDR3 length is 14 residues. The trim removed 4 bases at V and 6 bases at J, leaving 9 bases unmatched. The V gene's germline CDR1 is ENHRY and CDR2 SYGVKD. The CDR3: CAISVQGSLAEQYF. The CDR3 region has the DNA TGTGCCATCAGTGTACAGGGGTCTCTGGCCGAGCAGTACTTC.

J is TRBJ2-7 and V is TRBV20-1; 7 nucleotides line up with TRBD1. V shed 0 bases, J shed 3 bases, and the junction held 8 bases outside the gene matches. Germline V gene sequence: CDR1 DFQATT, CDR2 SNEGSKA (reference sequence). The length of the CDR3 is 15 residues. The CDR3 protein is CSARDRTGVIYEQYF. CDR3 nucleotides: TGCAGTGCTAGAGATAGAACAGGGGTTATCTACGAGCAGTACTTC.

The chain employs TRBV7-9 and TRBJ2-5, with D perhaps TRBD2 (5 bases). Germline V gives CDR1 SEHNR, CDR2 FQNEAQ (reference sequence). The CDR3 is 12 amino acids. Between the trimmed V and J ends, which lost 5 bases and 4 bases, there was a span of 8 bases. The CDR3 loop is CASSPGIETQYF. For the CDR3, the DNA is TGTGCCAGCAGCCCGGGAATAGAGACCCAGTACTTC.

Remarks on this clonotype: This may be a read error, as it is one base from a much larger clone. The chain links TRBV7-8 to TRBJ1-2, with 7 bases identical to TRBD1. V lost 5 bases to trimming and J lost 10 bases; unmatched junction nucleotides: 10. The CDR3 covers 13 residues. Germline CDR1 reads SGHVS; CDR2 reads FQNEAQ. The CDR3 bases are TGTGCCAGCAGCCCCGACAGGGTGACCGACTACACCTTC. Residues: CASSPDRVTDYTF.

DNA of the CDR3: TGTGCCATCGGAGACCCCACACTTTACGAGCAGTACGTC. This codes for CAIGDPTLYEQYV. The V gene is TRBV10-3, the J gene TRBJ2-7; D not certain. V was pared by 8 bases and J by 4 bases, with 15 bases between. This CDR3 region has 13 residues. The germline V gene encodes CDR1 ENHRY and CDR2 SYGVKD.

V and J are TRBV19 and TRBJ1-1; D is ambiguous. The CDR3 is made up of 13 amino acids. Germline CDR1 reads LNHDA; CDR2 reads SQIVND (reference sequence). V was shortened by 8 bases and J by 1 base, with 11 bases between the two germline ends. CDR3 region: CASGHRGNTEAFF. The CDR3 DNA follows: TGTGCCAGTGGGCACAGAGGGAACACTGAAGCTTTCTTT.

This clonotype has a count of ten or more. The rearrangement links TRBV6-2 or TRBV6-3 to TRBJ2-7, with TRBD2 matching 8 bases. CDR3 size: 18 residues. The V gene end was trimmed by 8 bases and the J gene end by 0 bases; junction bases not matched to a gene: 18. Germline values: CDR1 MNHEY, CDR2 SVGEGT. CDR3: CASPTDTGERGSSYEQYV. The CDR3 coding sequence is TGTGCCAGCCCAACCGACACCGGGGAGCGGGGGAGCTCCTACGAGCAGTACGTC.

The chain recombines TRBV7-9 with TRBJ2-1; D unclear. Germline CDR1 and CDR2: SEHNR and FQNEAQ (reference sequence). CDR3 length: 13 residues. Trimming took 4 bases from V and 5 from J, leaving 9 bases between them. The DNA for the CDR3 is TGTGCCAGCAGCTCCGATGGGGACAATGAGCAGTTCTTC. It specifies CASSSDGDNEQFF.

This clonotype was counted a few times. The chain has TRBV11-2 and TRBJ2-3; D unresolved. Germline V CDR1 and CDR2: SGHAT, FQNNGV. CDR3 length equals 15 residues. Trimming cost V 0 bases and J 2 bases, with 9 bases left between them. Here the CDR3 reads CASSLERRNTDTQYF. The CDR3 DNA reads as TGTGCCAGCAGCTTAGAACGACGGAACACAGATACGCAGTATTTT.

This clonotype was seen at least ten times. The chain is built from TRBV7-6 and TRBJ2-1; D not certain. The CDR3 spans 15 residues. V dropped 4 bases and J dropped 0 bases, with 10 bases sitting between them. Germline-derived CDR1 and CDR2 are SGHVS and FNYEAQ. CDR3: CASSSSESSYNEQFF. CDR3 nucleotide sequence: TGTGCCAGCAGCTCGAGCGAGAGCTCCTACAATGAGCAGTTCTTC.

The chain is built from TRBV5-6 and TRBJ1-2, with TRBD1 matching over 7 bases. The CDR3 has 14 amino acids. CDR1 and CDR2 (germline): SGHDT, YYEEEE. V shed 4 bases and J 4 bases; nucleotides not matched to a gene: 7. The CDR3 is CASSGRTGGYGYTF. For the CDR3, the DNA is TGTGCCAGCAGCGGACGGACAGGCGGCTATGGCTACACCTTC.

This chain uses TRBV7-9 with TRBJ2-1; TRBD2 aligns across 13 bases. In germline, CDR1 is SEHNR, CDR2 FQNEAQ (reference sequence). The V gene end was trimmed by 4 bases and the J gene end by 10 bases; junction bases not matched to a gene: 16. The CDR3 covers 18 residues. CDR3 in amino acids: CASSSHGTSGVARGEQFF. The CDR3 bases are TGTGCCAGCAGCTCACATGGGACTAGCGGGGTCGCACGTGGCGAGCAGTTCTTC.

In this sample, this clonotype turned up a few times. The chain carries TRBV25-1 and TRBJ2-1; D is undetermined. CDR1 is MGHDK, CDR2 SYGVNS, per germline. The V gene lost 2 bases and the J gene lost 4 bases, with 9 bases spanning the gap. The CDR3 consists of 14 residues. This chain's CDR3 is CASSEDGEYNEQFF. The CDR3 DNA reads as TGTGCCAGCAGTGAAGATGGAGAGTACAATGAGCAGTTCTTC.

This clonotype was counted many times. The V and J genes are TRBV7-6 and TRBJ2-2; D gene ambiguous. Germline V gene sequence: CDR1 SGHVS, CDR2 FNYEAQ. This CDR3 has 17 amino acids. V lost 0 bases and J 2 bases, leaving 13 bases between the germline ends. The CDR3 nucleotides are TGTGCCAGCAGCTTAGCGGCCATGATCTATAACACCGGGGAGCTGTTTTTT. Translated, it gives CASSLAAMIYNTGELFF.

V gene TRBV9 combines with J gene TRBJ2-5; TRBD1 aligns across 9 bases. V shed 0 bases, J shed 5 bases, and the junction held 8 bases outside the gene matches. The CDR3 runs 16 residues. The germline CDR1 and CDR2 sequences are SGDLS and YYNGEE. CDR3 bases: TGTGCCAGCAGCGTAGCCGGGACAGGGACGTTGGAGACCCAGTACTTC. It yields the protein CASSVAGTGTLETQYF.

The genes are TRBV7-6 and TRBJ2-3; weak D call: TRBD1 (5 bases). This CDR3 spans 13 amino acids. Trimming left V 5 bases short and J 4 bases short, with 10 bases between. Germline V CDR1 and CDR2: SGHVS, FNYEAQ. CDR3 amino acids: CASSARGSDTQYF. CDR3 sequence (DNA): TGTGCCAGCAGCGCTAGGGGCTCAGATACGCAGTATTTT.

In its sample, this clonotype was seen a few times. The chain carries TRBV6-1 and TRBJ2-2, with D tentatively TRBD2 (5 bases). Per germline, CDR1 MNHNS and CDR2 SASEGT. There are 14 residues in the CDR3. Trimming took off 6 bases at V and 4 bases at J, with 12 bases between the two ends. The CDR3 sequence is CASRTGKGTGELFF. Written as DNA, the CDR3 is TGTGCCAGCAGGACGGGAAAGGGCACCGGGGAGCTGTTTTTT.

The gene calls are TRBV6-8 and TRBJ1-1; the D gene is possibly TRBD1 (5 bases). V was trimmed by 6 bases and J by 1 base, leaving 18 bases between them. This CDR3 comprises 16 residues. Germline CDR1 is MNHGY and CDR2 is SAAAGT. The CDR3 is CASSHGWWDPNTEAFF. CDR3 coding DNA: TGTGCCAGCAGCCACGGGTGGTGGGACCCGAACACTGAAGCTTTCTTT.

The table lists this clonotype with a few counts. V usage is TRBV14 and J usage is TRBJ1-1; D is uncertain. The germline gives CDR1 SGHDN, CDR2 FVKESK. The ends were cut back, 3 bases at V and 7 bases at J, with 15 bases in the middle. There are 14 residues in the CDR3. The DNA for the CDR3 is TGTGCCAGCAGCCACCCAGCGGGGTCCTTTGAAGCTTTCTTT. This translates into CASSHPAGSFEAFF.

This clonotype was counted between two and nine times. The V call is TRBV5-6, the J call TRBJ1-2; 10 nucleotides align to TRBD1. Germline CDR1 and CDR2: SGHDT and YYEEEE. The CDR3 totals 17 residues. J gave up 4 bases and V 4 bases, and 13 bases lay outside the gene matches. DNA of the CDR3: TGTGCCAGCAGCGAAGGGACAGGGGTCCCCGGGGGCTATGGCTACACCTTC. Its translation is CASSEGTGVPGGYGYTF.

This clonotype was counted at least ten times. The rearrangement uses TRBV27 and TRBJ2-4, with 7 bases matching TRBD2. The germline V gene encodes CDR1 MNHEY and CDR2 SMNVEV (reference sequence). The CDR3 is 18 amino acids. Trimming took 3 bases from V and 9 from J; bases not matched to a gene: 20. The CDR3, as DNA: TGTGCCAGCAGTTTCCGGAGGCGGGAGTCAACCTCCTCTAGCATTCAGTACTTC. It codes for CASSFRRRESTSSSIQYF.

V gene TRBV25-1 combines with J gene TRBJ1-2, with TRBD1 matching over 9 bases. V trimming: 4 bases; J trimming: 4 bases; junction bases outside the gene matches: 7. CDR1 is MGHDK and CDR2 is SYGVNS in the germline V gene. CDR3 length: 15 residues. CDR3 amino acids: CASSVRDRDPYGYTF. CDR3 coding DNA: TGTGCCAGCAGTGTCCGGGACAGGGATCCCTATGGCTACACCTTC.

Note on this clonotype: This may be a read error: a much more frequent sequence differs by one nucleotide. The chain has TRBV7-6 and TRBJ2-2, with a possible D match to TRBD2 (6 bases). Germline V CDR1 and CDR2: SGHVS, FNYEAQ. The CDR3 is 13 residues long. The CDR3 here is CVSSLAEAGELFF. The CDR3 coding sequence is TGTGTCAGCAGCTTAGCGGAAGCCGGGGAGCTGTTTTTT.

This chain's CDR3 is CASSYLDDTEAFF. The CDR3 DNA reads as TGTGCCAGCAGTTACCTCGACGATACTGAAGCTTTCTTT. V gene TRBV6-6 combines with J gene TRBJ1-1; D call uncertain. This CDR3 is 13 amino acids long. The V gene lost 2 bases and the J gene lost 5 bases, with 9 bases spanning the gap. Per germline, CDR1 MNHNY and CDR2 SVGAGI (reference sequence).

V and J are TRBV29-1 and TRBJ2-2; possible D gene TRBD1, 6 bases. From germline, CDR1 is SQVTM and CDR2 ANQGSEA. There are 16 residues in the CDR3. V dropped 4 bases and J dropped 4 bases, with 19 bases sitting between them. The CDR3 loop reads CSVVGRGAVGTGELFF. Written as DNA, the CDR3 is TGCAGCGTTGTAGGCAGGGGCGCGGTGGGCACCGGGGAGCTGTTTTTT.